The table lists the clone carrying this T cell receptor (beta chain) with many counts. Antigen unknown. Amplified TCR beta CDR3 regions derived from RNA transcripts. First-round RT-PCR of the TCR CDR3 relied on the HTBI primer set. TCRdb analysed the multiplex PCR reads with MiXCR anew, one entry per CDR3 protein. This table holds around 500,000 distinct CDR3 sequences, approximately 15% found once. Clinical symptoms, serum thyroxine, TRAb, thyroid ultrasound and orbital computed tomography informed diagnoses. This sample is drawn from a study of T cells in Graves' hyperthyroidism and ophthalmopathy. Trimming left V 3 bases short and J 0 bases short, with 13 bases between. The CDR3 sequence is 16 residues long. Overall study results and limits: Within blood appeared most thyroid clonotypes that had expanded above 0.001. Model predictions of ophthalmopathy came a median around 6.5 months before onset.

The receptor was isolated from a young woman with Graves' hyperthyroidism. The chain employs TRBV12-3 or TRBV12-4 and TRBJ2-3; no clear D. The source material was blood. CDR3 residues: CASSFERTSSTDTQYF. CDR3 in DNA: TGTGCCAGCAGTTTCGAACGGACCTCTAGCACAGATACGCAGTATTTT.